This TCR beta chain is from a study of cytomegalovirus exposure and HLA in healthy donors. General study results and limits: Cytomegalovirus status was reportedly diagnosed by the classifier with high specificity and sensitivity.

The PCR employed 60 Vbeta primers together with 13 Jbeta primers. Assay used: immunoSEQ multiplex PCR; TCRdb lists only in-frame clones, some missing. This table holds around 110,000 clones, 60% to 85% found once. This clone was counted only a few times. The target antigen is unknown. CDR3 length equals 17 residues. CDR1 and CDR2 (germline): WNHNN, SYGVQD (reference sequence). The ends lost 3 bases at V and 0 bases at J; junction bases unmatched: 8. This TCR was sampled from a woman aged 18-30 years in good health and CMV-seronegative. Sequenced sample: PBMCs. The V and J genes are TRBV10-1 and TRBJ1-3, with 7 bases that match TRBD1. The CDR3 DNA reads TGCGCCAGCAGTGATTTGGGACAGCTCAACTCTGGAAACACCATATATTTT. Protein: CASSDLGQLNSGNTIYF.